This T cell receptor beta chain originates from a study of cytomegalovirus exposure and HLA in healthy donors. General study results and limits: TCR beta V- and J-gene trimming was later associated with a missense DCLRE1C variant. High sensitivity and specificity were reportedly achieved when the classifier diagnosed cytomegalovirus status. A few chains tied to CMV proved CMV antigen-specific in vitro. Fewer N-insertions (relative to the approximately 700-donor mean) were reportedly seen in an Asian-associated ancestry cluster in a later analysis.

PCR used 60 Vbeta primers and 13 Jbeta primers. Profiled with immunoSEQ multiplex PCR; TCRdb holds only in-frame clones, not every one. The sample lists over 200,000 clones; roughly 84% were seen once. The CDR3 is 15 residues long. Trimming shortened V by 2 bases and J by 0 bases, and 11 bases separated the two germline ends. The germline V gene encodes CDR1 SGDLS and CDR2 YYNGEE. For this clone: No antigen is known for it. Other nucleotide sequences from this sample produce the same CDR3.

The chain recombines TRBV9 with TRBJ1-1; no clear D gene. The sequence was obtained from a human donor in good health. Sequenced: PBMCs. The CDR3 bases are TGTGCCAGCAGCGTCCCCTCAGACATGAACACTGAAGCTTTCTTT. It specifies CASSVPSDMNTEAFF.